The clone carrying this T cell receptor beta chain was found once. The data derive from a study of blood T cell repertoires in COVID-19. Sequencing used immunoSEQ multiplex PCR; TCRdb keeps in-frame clones, though not all of them. The data contain about 140,000 clones, about 90% of them singletons. Between the trimmed V and J ends, which lost 4 bases and 4 bases, there was a span of 14 bases. The CDR3 contains 15 residues. Germline CDR1 is SGHTS and CDR2 is YDEGEE. The receptor's source is a woman of 80 years or more with acute or convalescent COVID-19. J is TRBJ2-2 and V is TRBV5-8; D is uncertain. Input material: peripheral blood. The CDR3 loop reads CASSTHTVSTGELFF. Written as DNA, the CDR3 is TGTGCCAGCAGCACCCATACAGTCTCCACCGGGGAGCTGTTTTTT.